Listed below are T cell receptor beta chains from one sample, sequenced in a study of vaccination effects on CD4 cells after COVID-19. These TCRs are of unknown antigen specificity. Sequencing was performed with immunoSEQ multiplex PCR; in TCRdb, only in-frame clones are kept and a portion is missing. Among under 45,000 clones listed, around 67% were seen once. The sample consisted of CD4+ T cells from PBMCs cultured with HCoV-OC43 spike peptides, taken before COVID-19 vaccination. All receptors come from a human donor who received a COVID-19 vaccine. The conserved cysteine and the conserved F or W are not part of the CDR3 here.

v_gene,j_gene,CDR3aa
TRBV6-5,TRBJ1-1,ASSYYGQGATEAF
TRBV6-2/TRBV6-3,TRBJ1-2,ASSKVGVTGPSNYGYT
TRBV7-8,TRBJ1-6,ASSLGTAQLSPLH
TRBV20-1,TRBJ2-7,SASSGQLLASMGEQY
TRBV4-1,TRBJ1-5,ASSQGPSSGNQPQH
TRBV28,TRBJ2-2,ASSLSVGNTGELF
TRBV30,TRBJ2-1,AWSVWRGISYNEQF
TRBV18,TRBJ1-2,ASSPPWGRTGYGYT
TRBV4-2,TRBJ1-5,ASSQVARGSNQPQH
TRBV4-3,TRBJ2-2,ASSQADNTGELF
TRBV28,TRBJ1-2,ASSTGGRYGYT
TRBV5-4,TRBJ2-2,ASSTYRDTGELF
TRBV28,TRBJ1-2,ASITGGARTYGYT
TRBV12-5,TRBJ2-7,ASGRTGGSSHEQY
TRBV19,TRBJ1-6,ASSVDRDRGSLH
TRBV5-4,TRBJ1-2,ASTSRGTARGHGYT
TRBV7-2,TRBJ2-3,ASSLEASGPRTDTQY
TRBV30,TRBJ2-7,AWSVGTANSYEQY
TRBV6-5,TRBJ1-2,ASSYGSGLRGYT
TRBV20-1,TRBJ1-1,SASQVPMNTEAF
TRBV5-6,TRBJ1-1,ASSLYQVNTEAF
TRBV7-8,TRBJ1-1,ASRGASGYTEAF
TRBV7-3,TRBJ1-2,ASSLQPGHYGYT
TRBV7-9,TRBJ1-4,ASSQGQGAREKLF
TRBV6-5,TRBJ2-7,ASSYSTSGGYEQY
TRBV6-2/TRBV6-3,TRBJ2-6,ASSYGLGKTRSGANVLT
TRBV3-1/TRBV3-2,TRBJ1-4,ASSQEKGKGEKLF
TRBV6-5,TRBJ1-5,ASSNRNQPQH
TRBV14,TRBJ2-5,ASSRRLAGQETQY
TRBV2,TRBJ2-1,ASSESGRASEQF
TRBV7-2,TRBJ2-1,ASSLNRDNEQF
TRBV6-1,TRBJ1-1,ASSEALGGMNTEAF
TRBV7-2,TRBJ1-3,ASSLDQGALGNTIY
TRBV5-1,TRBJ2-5,ASSLAGQGETQY
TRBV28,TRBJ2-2,ASSLGQGGTGELF
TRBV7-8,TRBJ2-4,ASSQTTGSLGLGKNIQY
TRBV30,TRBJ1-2,AWSVGGPYGYT